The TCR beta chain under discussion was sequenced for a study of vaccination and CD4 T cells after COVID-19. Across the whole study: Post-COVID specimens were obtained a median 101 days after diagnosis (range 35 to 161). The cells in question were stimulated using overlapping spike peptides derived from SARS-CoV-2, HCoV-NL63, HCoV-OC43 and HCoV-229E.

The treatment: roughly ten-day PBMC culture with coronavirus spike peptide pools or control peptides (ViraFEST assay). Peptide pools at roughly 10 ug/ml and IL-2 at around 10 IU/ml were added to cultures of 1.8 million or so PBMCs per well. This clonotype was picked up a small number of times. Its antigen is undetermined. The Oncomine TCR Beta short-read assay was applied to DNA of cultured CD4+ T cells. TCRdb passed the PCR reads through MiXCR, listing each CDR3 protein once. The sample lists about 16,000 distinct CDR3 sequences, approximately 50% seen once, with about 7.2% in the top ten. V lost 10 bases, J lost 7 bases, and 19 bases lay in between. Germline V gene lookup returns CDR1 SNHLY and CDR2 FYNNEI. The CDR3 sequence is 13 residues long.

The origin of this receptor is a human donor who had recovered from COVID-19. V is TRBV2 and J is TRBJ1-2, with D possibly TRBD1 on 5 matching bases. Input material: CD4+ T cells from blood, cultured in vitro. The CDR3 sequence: CANSFQGWGGYTF. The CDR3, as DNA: TGTGCCAACTCCTTCCAGGGATGGGGTGGCTACACCTTC.